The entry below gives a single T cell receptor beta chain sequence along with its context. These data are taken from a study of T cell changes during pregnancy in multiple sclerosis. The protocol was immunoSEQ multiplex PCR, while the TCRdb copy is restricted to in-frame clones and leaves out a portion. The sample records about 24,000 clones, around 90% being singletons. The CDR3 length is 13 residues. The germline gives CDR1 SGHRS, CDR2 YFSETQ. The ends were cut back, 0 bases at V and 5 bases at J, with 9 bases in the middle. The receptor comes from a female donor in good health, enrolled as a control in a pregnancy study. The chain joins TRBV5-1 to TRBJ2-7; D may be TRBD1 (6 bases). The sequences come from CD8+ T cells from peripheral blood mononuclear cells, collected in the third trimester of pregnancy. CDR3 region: CASSLDRVHEQYF. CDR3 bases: TGCGCCAGCAGCTTGGACAGGGTCCACGAGCAGTACTTC. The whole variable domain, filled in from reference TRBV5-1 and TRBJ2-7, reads KAGVTQTPRYLIKTRGQQVTLSCSPISGHRSVSWYQQTPGQGLQFLFEYFSETQRNKGNFPGRFSGRQFSNSRSEMNVSTLELGDSALYLCASSLDRVHEQYFGPGTRLTVT.